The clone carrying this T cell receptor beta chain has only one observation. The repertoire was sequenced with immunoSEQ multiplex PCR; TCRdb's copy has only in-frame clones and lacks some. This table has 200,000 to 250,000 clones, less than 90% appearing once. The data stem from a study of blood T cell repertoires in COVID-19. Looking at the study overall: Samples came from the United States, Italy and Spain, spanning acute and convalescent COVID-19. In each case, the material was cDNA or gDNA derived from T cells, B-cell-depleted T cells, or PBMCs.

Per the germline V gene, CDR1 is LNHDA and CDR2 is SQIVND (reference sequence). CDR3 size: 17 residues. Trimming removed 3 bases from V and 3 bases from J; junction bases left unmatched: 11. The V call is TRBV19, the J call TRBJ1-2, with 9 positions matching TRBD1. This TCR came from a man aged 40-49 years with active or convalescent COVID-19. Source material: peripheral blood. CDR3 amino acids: CASSILVRRTGDYGYTF. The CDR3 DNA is TGTGCCAGTAGTATTTTGGTTCGTCGGACAGGGGACTATGGCTACACCTTC.